The 16 T cell receptor beta chains in this list originate from one sample, sequenced in a study of OX40 agonist ivuxolimab in advanced cancers. Data came from immunoSEQ multiplex PCR; TCRdb stores just in-frame clones and leaves some out. The sample yields tens of thousands of clones, 75% to 90% seen once. This specimen consisted of CD4+ or CD8+ T cells sorted from blood, obtained in a trial of the OX40 agonist ivuxolimab. All receptors derive from an adult with an advanced solid tumor such as melanoma, head and neck, liver or kidney cancer.

The chain is built from TRBV29-1 and TRBJ2-3; D call uncertain. Germline lookup yields CDR1 SQVTM and CDR2 ANQGSEA. The CDR3 covers 11 residues. The germline V and J ends were trimmed by 7 bases and 0 bases, with 5 bases remaining between them. CDR3 amino acids: CSGQSTDTQYF. The CDR3 DNA reads as TGCAGCGGTCAAAGCACAGATACGCAGTATTTT.

V gene TRBV30 combines with J gene TRBJ1-2; D gene ambiguous. This CDR3 comprises 14 residues. CDR1 is GTSNPN and CDR2 is SVGIG in the germline V gene (reference sequence). Trimming took 0 bases from V and 0 from J, leaving 8 bases between them. CDR3: CAWSVGGANYGYTF. As DNA, the CDR3 is TGTGCCTGGAGTGTAGGCGGTGCTAACTATGGCTACACCTTC.

The chain joins TRBV12-5 to TRBJ2-1, with a tentative D call TRBD2 (6 bases). Trimming removed 0 bases at V and 6 bases at J, with 15 bases between. The germline CDR1 and CDR2 sequences are LGHNT and FRNRAP. The CDR3 consists of 16 residues. This chain's CDR3 is CASGLVTSGRTNEQFF. The CDR3 DNA follows: TGTGCTAGTGGTTTGGTAACGTCAGGGAGGACCAATGAGCAGTTCTTC. The full variable domain, its missing parts supplied by reference TRBV12-5 and TRBJ2-1, is DARVTQTPRHKVTEMGQEVTMRCQPILGHNTVFWYRQTMMQGLELLAYFRNRAPLDDSGMPKDRFSAEMPDATLATLKIQPSEPRDSAVYFCASGLVTSGRTNEQFFGPGTRLTVL.

This clone has only one observation. This sequence joins TRBV6-6 and TRBJ2-1; the D gene is possibly TRBD1 (6 bases). The V end lost 4 bases, the J end lost 6 bases, and 10 bases lay between the germline ends. Per the germline V gene, CDR1 is MNHNY and CDR2 is SVGAGI (reference sequence). This CDR3 contains 13 residues. The CDR3 DNA is TGTGCCAGCAGTTCCCGGGACACCAATGAGCAGTTCTTC. This sequence encodes CASSSRDTNEQFF.

The chain is built from TRBV19 and TRBJ1-2; D is undetermined. Germline values: CDR1 LNHDA, CDR2 SQIVND (reference sequence). Trimming stripped 3 bases from V and 6 bases from J, with 11 bases between. The CDR3 length is 13 residues. The CDR3 DNA sequence: TGTGCCAGTAGTATTCCGGGGAAGGATGGCTACACCTTC. As protein: CASSIPGKDGYTF.

The V and J genes are TRBV19 and TRBJ1-5, with 9 positions matching TRBD1. The CDR3 has 17 amino acids. J gave up 1 base and V 3 bases, and 7 bases lay outside the gene matches. The germline CDR1 and CDR2 sequences are LNHDA and SQIVND (reference sequence). The chain's CDR3 is CASSIGGTGSSNQPQHF. The CDR3 DNA follows: TGTGCCAGTAGTATTGGTGGGACAGGGTCAAGCAATCAGCCCCAGCATTTT.

This chain links TRBV6-5 with TRBJ2-7; a weak D match, TRBD1 (6 bases). V was trimmed by 6 bases and J by 2 bases, leaving 14 bases between them. Germline CDR1 and CDR2: MNHEY and SVGAGI. The CDR3 runs to 14 residues. The CDR3 DNA is TGTGCCAGCAGACTTGGGACAATGACCTACGAGCAGTACTTC. The encoded protein is CASRLGTMTYEQYF.

V and J are TRBV9 and TRBJ1-2; possibly TRBD1 for D (6 bases). Germline assignment: CDR1 SGDLS and CDR2 YYNGEE. V gave up 0 bases and J gave up 4 bases, with 16 bases separating them. This CDR3 spans 16 amino acids. The DNA of the CDR3 is TGTGCCAGCAGCGTAGGCCAAACAGGGACGGGCTATGGCTACACCTTC. It yields the protein CASSVGQTGTGYGYTF.

This chain uses TRBV5-1 with TRBJ2-3; D might be TRBD1 (5 bases). The CDR3 sequence is 14 residues long. The ends were cut back, 0 bases at V and 1 base at J, with 6 bases in the middle. In germline, CDR1 is SGHRS, CDR2 YFSETQ. CDR3 DNA: TGCGCCAGCAGCTTGGAACAGGGCACAGATACGCAGTATTTT. This translates into CASSLEQGTDTQYF. Using reference TRBV5-1 and TRBJ2-3 for the parts outside the CDR3, the full variable domain is KAGVTQTPRYLIKTRGQQVTLSCSPISGHRSVSWYQQTPGQGLQFLFEYFSETQRNKGNFPGRFSGRQFSNSRSEMNVSTLELGDSALYLCASSLEQGTDTQYFGPGTRLTVL.

Notes on this clone: The junction does not match germline at one end; this may be a read error. The rearrangement joins TRBV29-1 to TRBJ2-3; 8 nucleotides align to TRBD1. Germline V CDR1 and CDR2: SQVTM, ANQGSEA. The CDR3 has 18 amino acids. The CDR3 sequence: CSVEGLTGANWSTDTQYF. The CDR3 DNA reads TGCAGCGTCGAAGGGTTGACAGGGGCGAACTGGAGCACAGATACGCAGTATTTT.

This sequence joins TRBV5-1 and TRBJ2-2, with 14 bases identical to TRBD2. V lost 1 base, J lost 5 bases, and 1 base stayed unmatched. This CDR3 is built from 16 residues. The V gene's germline CDR1 is SGHRS and CDR2 YFSETQ. The CDR3 here is CASSLRTSGRTGELFF. CDR3 bases: TGCGCCAGCAGCTTGAGGACTAGCGGGAGGACCGGGGAGCTGTTTTTT.

This chain connects TRBV10-3 to TRBJ2-3, with D unclear. Trimming took 6 bases from V and 4 from J, leaving 14 bases between them. This CDR3 is built from 14 residues. The germline V gene encodes CDR1 ENHRY and CDR2 SYGVKD. CDR3 bases: TGTGCCATCAGCCGAAGTCCCGACTCAGATACGCAGTATTTT. Translated, it gives CAISRSPDSDTQYF.

The V and J genes are TRBV28 and TRBJ2-1; D is ambiguous. Trimming cost V 7 bases and J 10 bases, with 14 bases left between them. This CDR3 is 12 amino acids long. Germline V gene lookup returns CDR1 MDHEN and CDR2 SYDVKM. The CDR3 sequence: CASNTGSLEQFF. Here the CDR3 DNA reads TGTGCCAGCAACACCGGCAGTTTAGAGCAGTTCTTC.

The chain has TRBV15 and TRBJ2-3; perhaps TRBD2 as D (6 bases). Between the trimmed V and J ends, which lost 0 bases and 1 base, there was a span of 14 bases. CDR1 and CDR2 (germline): LNHNV, YYDKDF (reference sequence). This CDR3 comprises 17 residues. The CDR3 DNA is TGTGCCACCAGCAGAGATCCTCTCGGGGGTGGCACAGATACGCAGTATTTT. Amino acid sequence: CATSRDPLGGGTDTQYF. The full variable domain, in which reference TRBV15 and TRBJ2-3 provide the parts outside the CDR3, is DAMVIQNPRYQVTQFGKPVTLSCSQTLNHNVMYWYQQKSSQAPKLLFHYYDKDFNNEADTPDNFQSRRPNTSFCFLDIRSPGLGDTAMYLCATSRDPLGGGTDTQYFGPGTRLTVL.

V and J are TRBV6-5 and TRBJ1-1; 7 bases agree with TRBD1. J gave up 1 base and V 2 bases, and 7 bases lay outside the gene matches. This CDR3 has 16 residues. The germline V gene encodes CDR1 MNHEY and CDR2 SVGAGI. The CDR3 loop is CASSYKRGQENTEAFF. In DNA form, the CDR3 reads TGTGCCAGCAGTTACAAGAGAGGACAGGAGAACACTGAAGCTTTCTTT.

The V gene is TRBV27, the J gene TRBJ1-2, with D perhaps TRBD1 (5 bases). The CDR3 extends over 13 amino acids. The germline V and J ends were trimmed by 3 bases and 2 bases, with 7 bases remaining between them. In germline, CDR1 is MNHEY, CDR2 SMNVEV (reference sequence). This chain's CDR3 is CASSFRENYGYTF. CDR3 DNA sequence: TGTGCCAGCAGTTTCAGGGAGAACTATGGCTACACCTTC.